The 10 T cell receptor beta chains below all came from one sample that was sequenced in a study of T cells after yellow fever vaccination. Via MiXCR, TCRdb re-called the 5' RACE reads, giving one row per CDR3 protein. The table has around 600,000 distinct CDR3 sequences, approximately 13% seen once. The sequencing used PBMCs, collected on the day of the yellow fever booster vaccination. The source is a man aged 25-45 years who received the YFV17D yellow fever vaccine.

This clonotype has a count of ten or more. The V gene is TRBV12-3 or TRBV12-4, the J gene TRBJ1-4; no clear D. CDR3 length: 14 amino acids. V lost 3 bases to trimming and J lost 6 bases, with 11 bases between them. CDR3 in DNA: TGTGCCAGCAGTTTCGGACGCGAGGATGAAAAACTGTTTTTT. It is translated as CASSFGREDEKLFF.

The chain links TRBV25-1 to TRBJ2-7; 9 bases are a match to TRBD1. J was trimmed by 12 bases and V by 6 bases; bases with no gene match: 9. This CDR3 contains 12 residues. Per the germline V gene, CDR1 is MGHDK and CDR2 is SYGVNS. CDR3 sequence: CASSEGQGSPYF. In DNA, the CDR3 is TGTGCCAGCAGCGAGGGACAGGGAAGCCCGTACTTC.

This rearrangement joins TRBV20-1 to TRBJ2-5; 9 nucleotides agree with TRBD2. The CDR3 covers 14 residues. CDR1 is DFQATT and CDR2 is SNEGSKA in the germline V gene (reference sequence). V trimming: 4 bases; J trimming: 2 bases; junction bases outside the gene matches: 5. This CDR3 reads CSAIAGVWQETQYF. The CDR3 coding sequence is TGCAGTGCTATAGCGGGAGTTTGGCAAGAGACCCAGTACTTC.

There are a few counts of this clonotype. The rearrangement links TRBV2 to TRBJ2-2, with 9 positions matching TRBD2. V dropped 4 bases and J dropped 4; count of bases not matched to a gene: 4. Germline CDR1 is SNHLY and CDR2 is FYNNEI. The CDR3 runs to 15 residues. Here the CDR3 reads CASSARREGTGELFF. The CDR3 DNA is TGTGCCAGCAGTGCAAGGCGGGAGGGCACCGGGGAGCTGTTTTTT.

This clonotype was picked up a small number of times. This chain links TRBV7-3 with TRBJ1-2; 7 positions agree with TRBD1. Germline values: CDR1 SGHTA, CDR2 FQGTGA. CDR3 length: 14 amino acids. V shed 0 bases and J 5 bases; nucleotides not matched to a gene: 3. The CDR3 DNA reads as TGTGCCAGCAGCTTAACGAGGACAGGTTATGGCTACACCTTC. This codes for CASSLTRTGYGYTF.

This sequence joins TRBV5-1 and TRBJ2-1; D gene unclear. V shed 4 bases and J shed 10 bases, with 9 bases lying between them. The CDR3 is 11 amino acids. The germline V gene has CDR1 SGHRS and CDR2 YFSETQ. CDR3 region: CASSAEEEQFF. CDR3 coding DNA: TGCGCCAGCAGCGCCGAGGAAGAGCAGTTCTTC.

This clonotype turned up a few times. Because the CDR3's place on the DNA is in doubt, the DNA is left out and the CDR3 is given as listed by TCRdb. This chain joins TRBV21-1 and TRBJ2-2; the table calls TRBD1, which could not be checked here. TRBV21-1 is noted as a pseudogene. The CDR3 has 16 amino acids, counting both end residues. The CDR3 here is CASSVGQGARIGELFF.

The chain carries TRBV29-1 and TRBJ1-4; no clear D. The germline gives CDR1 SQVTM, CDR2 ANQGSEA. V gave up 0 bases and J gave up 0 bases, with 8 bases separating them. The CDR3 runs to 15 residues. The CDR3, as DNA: TGCAGCGTTGAAGAGGGCGGATCAACTAATGAAAAACTGTTTTTT. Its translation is CSVEEGGSTNEKLFF.

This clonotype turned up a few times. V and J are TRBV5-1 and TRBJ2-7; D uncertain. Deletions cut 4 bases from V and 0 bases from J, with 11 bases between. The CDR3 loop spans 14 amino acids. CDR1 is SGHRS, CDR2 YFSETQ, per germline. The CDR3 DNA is TGCGCCAGCAGCCCCCTTCGCGCCTCCTACGAGCAGTACTTC. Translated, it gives CASSPLRASYEQYF.

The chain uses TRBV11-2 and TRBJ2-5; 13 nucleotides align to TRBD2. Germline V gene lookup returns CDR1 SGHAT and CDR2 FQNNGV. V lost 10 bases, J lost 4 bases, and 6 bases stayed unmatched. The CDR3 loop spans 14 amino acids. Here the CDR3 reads CATRTSGSRETQYF. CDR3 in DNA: TGTGCCACGCGGACTAGCGGGAGTCGAGAGACCCAGTACTTC.